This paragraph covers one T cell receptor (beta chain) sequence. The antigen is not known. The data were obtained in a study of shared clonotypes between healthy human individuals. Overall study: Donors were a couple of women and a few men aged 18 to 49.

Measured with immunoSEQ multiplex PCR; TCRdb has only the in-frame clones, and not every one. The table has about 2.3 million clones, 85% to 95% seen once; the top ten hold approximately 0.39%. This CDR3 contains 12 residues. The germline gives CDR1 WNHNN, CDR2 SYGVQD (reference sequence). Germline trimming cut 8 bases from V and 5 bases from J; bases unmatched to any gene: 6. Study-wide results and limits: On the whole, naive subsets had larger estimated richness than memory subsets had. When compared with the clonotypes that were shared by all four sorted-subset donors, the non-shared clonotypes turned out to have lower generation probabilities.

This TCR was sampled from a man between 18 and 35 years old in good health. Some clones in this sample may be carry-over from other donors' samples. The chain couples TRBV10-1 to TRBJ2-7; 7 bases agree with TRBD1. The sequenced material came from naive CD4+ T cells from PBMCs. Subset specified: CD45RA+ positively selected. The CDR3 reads CASWPGGDEQYF. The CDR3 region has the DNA TGCGCCAGCTGGCCAGGGGGAGACGAGCAGTACTTC.